The 2 T cell receptor beta chains listed next were all sequenced from one sample in a study of cytomegalovirus exposure and HLA in healthy donors (dated 2017 in TCRdb). The receptor library was made with the immunoSEQ multiplex PCR assay. The multiplex PCR relied on a mix of 60 forward primers for TCR Vbeta segments and 13 reverse primers for TCR Jbeta segments. TCRdb obtained this table from immuneACCESS and retained in-frame rearrangements with V and J assigned. These tables miss some clones; where compared with another copy, unresolved V genes account for less than half of the shortfall, and the remainder is unexplained. For this sample the table gives fewer than 200,000 clones, of which around 90% were detected only once. Of the sample, under 1.2% falls within the top ten clones. The sequenced sample consisted of PBMCs. The origin of the receptors is a boy between 2 and 15 years old in good health and CMV-seronegative.

This chain uses TRBV6-6 with TRBJ1-2; 8 bases align to TRBD1. From germline, CDR1 is MNHNY and CDR2 SVGAGI (reference sequence). V was pared by 4 bases and J by 5 bases, with 9 bases of the junction left unmatched. CDR3 size: 15 residues. DNA for the CDR3: TGTGCCAGCAGTTCCCCCCCGGACAGGGAGTATGGCTACACCTTC. Translated, it gives CASSSPPDREYGYTF.

The genes are TRBV29-1 and TRBJ1-1; D is ambiguous. From germline, CDR1 is SQVTM and CDR2 ANQGSEA. V was pared by 3 bases and J by 4 bases, with 9 bases between. The CDR3 consists of 12 residues. The CDR3, as DNA: TGCAGCGTTGACCCGTCGGGCACTGAAGCTTTCTTT. It is translated as CSVDPSGTEAFF.